These T cell receptor beta chains were read from a single sample in a study of blood T cells in healthy people across ages. TCRdb independently ran MiXCR on the 5' RACE reads; one entry per CDR3 protein. The sample has some 860,000 distinct CDR3 sequences, more than 55% seen once; the top ten hold 20% to 30%. The material sequenced was blood. These receptors originate from a man between 35 and 55 years old in good health. Each CDR3 is given with its conserved first and last residue. The order of the fields is D gene, V gene, J gene, clone size, CDR3 protein, CDR3 DNA. The D gene is left open where the match is weak. Part of the rows lack a size; the others show once, few, many or a class for expanded clones.

D: TRBD1; V: TRBV4-3; J: TRBJ2-6; size: -; CDR3: CASSPKQGPYSGANVLTF; DNA: TGCGCCAGTTCACCCAAACAGGGGCCCTACTCTGGGGCCAACGTCCTGACTTTC
D: TRBD2; V: TRBV24-1; J: TRBJ2-1; size: once; CDR3: CAITEFTPGLAGGPSYNEQFF; DNA: TGTGCCATCACGGAATTTACACCGGGACTAGCGGGAGGGCCGTCCTACAATGAGCAGTTCTTC
D: TRBD1; V: TRBV20-1; J: TRBJ1-5; size: once; CDR3: CSANPPGQDLSNQPQHF; DNA: TGCAGTGCAAATCCCCCGGGACAGGACCTTAGCAATCAGCCCCAGCATTTT
D: -; V: TRBV28; J: TRBJ2-7; size: -; CDR3: CASSLIGEWIEQYF; DNA: TGTGCCAGCAGTTTGATAGGGGAGTGGATCGAGCAGTACTTC
D: TRBD1; V: TRBV18; J: TRBJ2-4; size: -; CDR3: CASSPSPVGQGAWNIQYF; DNA: TGTGCCAGCTCACCCTCACCGGTGGGGCAGGGGGCTTGGAACATTCAGTACTTC
D: -; V: TRBV9; J: TRBJ2-5; size: -; CDR3: CASSVGGREGQETQYF; DNA: TGTGCCAGCAGCGTCGGTGGCAGGGAAGGCCAAGAGACCCAGTACTTC
D: -; V: TRBV6-2/TRBV6-3; J: TRBJ2-6; size: -; CDR3: CATSRTGSSGANVLTF; DNA: TGTGCCACCAGCCGGACGGGCAGCTCTGGGGCCAACGTCCTGACTTTC
D: TRBD1; V: TRBV7-2; J: TRBJ1-2; size: few; CDR3: CASSQRDRGRLGYTF; DNA: TGTGCCAGCAGCCAGAGGGACAGGGGGCGCCTGGGCTACACCTTC
D: TRBD2; V: TRBV20-1; J: TRBJ2-5; size: few; CDR3: CSASTLAGEETQYF; DNA: TGCAGTGCATCCACTTTAGCGGGAGAAGAGACCCAGTACTTC
D: -; V: TRBV20-1; J: TRBJ1-1; size: -; CDR3: CSALQGPNTEAFF; DNA: TGCAGTGCTTTACAGGGCCCGAACACTGAAGCTTTCTTT
D: -; V: TRBV18; J: TRBJ2-5; size: -; CDR3: CASSPGKTQYF; DNA: TGTGCCAGCTCACCAGGGAAGACCCAGTACTTC
D: TRBD2; V: TRBV11-2; J: TRBJ2-7; size: few; CDR3: CASSFRLAGAYNEQYF; DNA: TGTGCCAGCAGCTTCAGACTAGCGGGGGCCTACAATGAGCAGTACTTC
D: -; V: TRBV24-1; J: TRBJ2-4; size: few; CDR3: CATSEGAKNIQYF; DNA: TGTGCCACCAGTGAGGGGGCCAAAAACATTCAGTACTTC
D: TRBD2; V: TRBV29-1; J: TRBJ2-3; size: -; CDR3: CSVEVGGSLVGTQYF; DNA: TGCAGCGTTGAAGTGGGCGGGAGCCTGGTGGGTACGCAGTATTTT
D: -; V: TRBV29-1; J: TRBJ2-1; size: many; CDR3: CSVFSPSSYNEQFF; DNA: TGCAGCGTTTTTTCTCCTAGCTCCTACAATGAGCAGTTCTTC
D: TRBD2; V: TRBV29-1; J: TRBJ2-1; size: -; CDR3: CSVEDYPRTSDNEQFF; DNA: TGCAGCGTTGAAGACTACCCCCGGACTAGCGACAATGAGCAGTTCTTC
D: TRBD2; V: TRBV28; J: TRBJ2-1; size: -; CDR3: CASSLSAPGLAGVYNEQFF; DNA: TGTGCCAGCAGTTTATCCGCTCCGGGACTAGCGGGGGTTTACAATGAGCAGTTCTTC
D: -; V: TRBV28; J: TRBJ1-1; size: -; CDR3: CASSLGRIDKLADLEAFF; DNA: TGTGCCAGCAGTTTGGGAAGAATCGACAAGCTGGCCGACTTGGAAGCTTTCTTT
D: -; V: TRBV5-1; J: TRBJ1-6; size: -; CDR3: CASSNSGFDSPLHF; DNA: TGCGCCAGCAGCAACTCCGGGTTTGATTCACCCCTCCACTTT
D: TRBD2; V: TRBV15; J: TRBJ2-3; size: -; CDR3: CATSSGGLPTDTQYF; DNA: TGTGCCACCAGCAGCGGGGGGTTACCCACAGATACGCAGTATTTT
D: TRBD1; V: TRBV6-5; J: TRBJ2-7; size: once; CDR3: CASSYWQGDSYEQYF; DNA: TGTGCCAGCAGTTACTGGCAGGGGGACTCCTACGAGCAGTACTTC
D: -; V: TRBV5-1; J: TRBJ1-1; size: -; CDR3: CASSLLGGQNTEAFF; DNA: TGCGCCAGCAGCTTGTTAGGGGGGCAGAACACTGAAGCTTTCTTT